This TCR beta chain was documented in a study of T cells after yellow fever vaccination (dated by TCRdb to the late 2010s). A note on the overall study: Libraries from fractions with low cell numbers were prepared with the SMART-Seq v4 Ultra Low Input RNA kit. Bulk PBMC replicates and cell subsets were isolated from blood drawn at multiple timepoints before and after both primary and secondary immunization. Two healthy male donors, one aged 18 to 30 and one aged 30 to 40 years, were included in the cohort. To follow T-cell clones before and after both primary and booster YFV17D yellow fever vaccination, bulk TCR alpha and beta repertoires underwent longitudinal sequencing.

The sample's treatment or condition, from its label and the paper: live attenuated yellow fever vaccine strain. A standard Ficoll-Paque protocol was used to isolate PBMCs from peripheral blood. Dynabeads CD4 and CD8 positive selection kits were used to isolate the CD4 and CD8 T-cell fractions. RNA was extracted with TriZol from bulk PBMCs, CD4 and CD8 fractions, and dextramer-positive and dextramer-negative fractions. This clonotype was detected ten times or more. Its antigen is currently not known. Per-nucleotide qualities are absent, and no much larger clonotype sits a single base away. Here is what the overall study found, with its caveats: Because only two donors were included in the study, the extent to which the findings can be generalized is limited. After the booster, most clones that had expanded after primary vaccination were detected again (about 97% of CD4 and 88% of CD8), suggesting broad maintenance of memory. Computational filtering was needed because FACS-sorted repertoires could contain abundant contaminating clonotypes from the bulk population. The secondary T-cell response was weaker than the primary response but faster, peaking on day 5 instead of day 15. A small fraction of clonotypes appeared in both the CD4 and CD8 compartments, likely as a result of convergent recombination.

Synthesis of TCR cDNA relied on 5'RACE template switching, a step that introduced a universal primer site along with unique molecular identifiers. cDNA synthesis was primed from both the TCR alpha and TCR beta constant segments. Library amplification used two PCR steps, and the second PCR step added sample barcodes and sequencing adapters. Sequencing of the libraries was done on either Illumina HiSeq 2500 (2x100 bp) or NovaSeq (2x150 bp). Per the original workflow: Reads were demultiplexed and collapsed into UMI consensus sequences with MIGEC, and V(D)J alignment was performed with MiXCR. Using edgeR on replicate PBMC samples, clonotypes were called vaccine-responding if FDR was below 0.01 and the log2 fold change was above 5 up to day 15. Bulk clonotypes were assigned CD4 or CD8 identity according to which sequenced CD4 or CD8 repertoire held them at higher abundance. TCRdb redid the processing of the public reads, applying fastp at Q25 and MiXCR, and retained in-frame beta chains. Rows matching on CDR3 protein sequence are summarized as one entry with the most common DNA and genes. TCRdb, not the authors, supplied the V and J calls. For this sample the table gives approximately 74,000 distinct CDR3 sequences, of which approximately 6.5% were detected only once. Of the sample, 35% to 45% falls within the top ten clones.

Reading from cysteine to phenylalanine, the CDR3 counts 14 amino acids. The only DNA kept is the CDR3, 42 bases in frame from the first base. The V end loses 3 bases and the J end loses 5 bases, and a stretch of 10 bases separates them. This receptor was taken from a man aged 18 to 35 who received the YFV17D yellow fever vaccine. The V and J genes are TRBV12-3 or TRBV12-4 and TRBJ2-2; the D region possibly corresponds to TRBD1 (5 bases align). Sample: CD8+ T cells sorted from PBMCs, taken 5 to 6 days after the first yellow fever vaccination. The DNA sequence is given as TGTGCCAGCAGTTTGGCGACAGCGACCGGGGAGCTGTTTTTT. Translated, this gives CASSLATATGELFF.